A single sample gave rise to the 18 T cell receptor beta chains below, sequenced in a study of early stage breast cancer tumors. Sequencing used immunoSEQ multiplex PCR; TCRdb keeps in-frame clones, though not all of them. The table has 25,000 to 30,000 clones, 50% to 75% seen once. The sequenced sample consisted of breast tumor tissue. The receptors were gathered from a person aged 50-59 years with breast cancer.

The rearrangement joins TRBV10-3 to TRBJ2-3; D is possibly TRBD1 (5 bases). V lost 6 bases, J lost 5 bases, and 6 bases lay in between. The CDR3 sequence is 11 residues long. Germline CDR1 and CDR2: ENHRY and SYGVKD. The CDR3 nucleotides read TGTGCCATCAGGGGGCAAGATACGCAGTATTTT. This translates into CAIRGQDTQYF.

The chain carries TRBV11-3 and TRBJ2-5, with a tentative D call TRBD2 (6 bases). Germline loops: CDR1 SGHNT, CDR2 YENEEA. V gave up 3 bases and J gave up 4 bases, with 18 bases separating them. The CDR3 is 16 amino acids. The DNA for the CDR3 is TGTGCCAGCAGCTTTCTAGCGCTCACTGTTGGAGAGACCCAGTACTTC. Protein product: CASSFLALTVGETQYF.

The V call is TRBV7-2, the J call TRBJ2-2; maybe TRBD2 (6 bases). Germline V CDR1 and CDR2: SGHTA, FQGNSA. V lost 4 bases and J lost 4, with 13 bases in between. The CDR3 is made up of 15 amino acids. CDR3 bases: TGTGCCAGCAGCTCACCAAAGCGGGTCACCGGGGAGCTGTTTTTT. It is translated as CASSSPKRVTGELFF.

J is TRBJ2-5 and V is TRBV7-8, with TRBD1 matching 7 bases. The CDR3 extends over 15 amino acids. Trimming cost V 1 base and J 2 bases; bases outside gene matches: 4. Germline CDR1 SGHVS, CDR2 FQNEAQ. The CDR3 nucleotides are TGTGCCAGCAGCTTAGGGACAGGAAGTCAAGAGACCCAGTACTTC. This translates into CASSLGTGSQETQYF.

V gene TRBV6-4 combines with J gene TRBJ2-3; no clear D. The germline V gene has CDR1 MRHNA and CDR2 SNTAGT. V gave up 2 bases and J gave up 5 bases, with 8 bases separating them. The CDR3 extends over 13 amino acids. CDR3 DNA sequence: TGTGCCAGCAGTGACGGACCAGTAGATACGCAGTATTTT. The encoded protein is CASSDGPVDTQYF.

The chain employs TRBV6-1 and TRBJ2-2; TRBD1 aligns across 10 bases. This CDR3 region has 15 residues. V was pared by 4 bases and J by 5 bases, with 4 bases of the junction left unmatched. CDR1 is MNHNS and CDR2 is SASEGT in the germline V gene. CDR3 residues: CASSGSGQGTGELFF. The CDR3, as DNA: TGTGCCAGCAGTGGCTCGGGACAGGGGACCGGGGAGCTGTTTTTT.

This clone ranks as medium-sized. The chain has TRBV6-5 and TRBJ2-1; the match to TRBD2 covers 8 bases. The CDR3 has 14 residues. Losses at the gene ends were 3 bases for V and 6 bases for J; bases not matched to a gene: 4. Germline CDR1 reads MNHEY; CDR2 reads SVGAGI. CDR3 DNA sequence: TGTGCCAGCAGTTATGCCGGGACTAGCAATGAGCAGTTCTTC. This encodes CASSYAGTSNEQFF.

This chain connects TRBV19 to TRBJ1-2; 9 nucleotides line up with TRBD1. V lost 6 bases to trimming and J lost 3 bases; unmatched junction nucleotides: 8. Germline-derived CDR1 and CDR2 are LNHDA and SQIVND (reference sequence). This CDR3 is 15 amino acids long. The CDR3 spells CASRPGTGLDYGYTF. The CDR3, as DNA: TGTGCCAGTAGGCCCGGGACAGGGTTGGACTATGGCTACACCTTC.

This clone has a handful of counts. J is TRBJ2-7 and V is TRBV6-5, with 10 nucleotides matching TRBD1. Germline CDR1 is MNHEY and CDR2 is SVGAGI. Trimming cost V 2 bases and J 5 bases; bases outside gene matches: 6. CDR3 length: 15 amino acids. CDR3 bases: TGTGCCAGCAGTTACGGGGGACAGGGGACCCACGAGCAGTACTTC. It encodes CASSYGGQGTHEQYF.

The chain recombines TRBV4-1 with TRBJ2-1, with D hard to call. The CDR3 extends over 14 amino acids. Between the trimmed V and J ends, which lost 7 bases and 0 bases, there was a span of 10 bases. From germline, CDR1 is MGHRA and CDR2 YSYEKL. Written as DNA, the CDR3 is TGCGCCAGCAAACTGAAAGACTCCTACAATGAGCAGTTCTTC. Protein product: CASKLKDSYNEQFF.

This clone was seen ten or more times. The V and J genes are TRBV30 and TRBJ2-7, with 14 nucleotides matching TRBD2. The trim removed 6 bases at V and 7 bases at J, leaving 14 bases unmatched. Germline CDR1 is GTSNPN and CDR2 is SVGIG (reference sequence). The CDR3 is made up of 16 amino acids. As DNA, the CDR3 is TGTGCCTGTGTGGGGAGACTAGCGGGAGGGCCGGGGGAGCAGTACTTC. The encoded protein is CACVGRLAGGPGEQYF.

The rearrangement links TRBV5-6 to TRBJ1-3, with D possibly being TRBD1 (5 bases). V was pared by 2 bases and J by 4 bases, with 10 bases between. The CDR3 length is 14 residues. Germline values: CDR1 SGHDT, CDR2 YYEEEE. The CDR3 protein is CASSFRAGGNTIYF. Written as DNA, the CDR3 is TGTGCCAGCAGCTTCAGGGCGGGAGGAAACACCATATATTTT. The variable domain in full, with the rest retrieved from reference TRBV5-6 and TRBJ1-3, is DAGVTQSPTHLIKTRGQQVTLRCSPKSGHDTVSWYQQALGQGPQFIFQYYEEEERQRGNFPDRFSGHQFPNYSSELNVNALLLGDSALYLCASSFRAGGNTIYFGEGSWLTVV.

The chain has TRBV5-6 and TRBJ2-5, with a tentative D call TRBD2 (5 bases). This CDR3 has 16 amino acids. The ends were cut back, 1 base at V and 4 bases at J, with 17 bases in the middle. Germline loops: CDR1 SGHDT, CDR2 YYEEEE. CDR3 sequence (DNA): TGTGCCAGCAGCTTGTTTCATGACTTGACTACAGAGACCCAGTACTTC. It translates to CASSLFHDLTTETQYF.

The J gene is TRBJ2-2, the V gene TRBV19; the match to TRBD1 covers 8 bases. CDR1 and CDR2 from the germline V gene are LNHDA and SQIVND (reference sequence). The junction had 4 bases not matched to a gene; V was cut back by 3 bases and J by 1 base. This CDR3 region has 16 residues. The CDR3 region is CASSIYGTGNTGELFF. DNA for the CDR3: TGTGCCAGTAGTATTTACGGGACAGGGAACACCGGGGAGCTGTTTTTT.

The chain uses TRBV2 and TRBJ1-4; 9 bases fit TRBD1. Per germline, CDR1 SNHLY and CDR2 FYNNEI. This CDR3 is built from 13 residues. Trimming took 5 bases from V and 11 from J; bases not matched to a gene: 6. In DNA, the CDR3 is TGTGCCAGCAGTCGGGGACAGGGTCGGAAACTGTTTTTT. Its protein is CASSRGQGRKLFF.

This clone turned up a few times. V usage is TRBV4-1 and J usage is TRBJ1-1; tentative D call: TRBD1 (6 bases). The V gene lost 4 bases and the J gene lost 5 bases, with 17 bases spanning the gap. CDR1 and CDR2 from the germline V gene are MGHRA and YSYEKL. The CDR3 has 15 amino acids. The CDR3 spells CASSPQGRVGTEAFF. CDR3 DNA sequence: TGCGCCAGCAGCCCACAGGGCAGGGTCGGGACTGAAGCTTTCTTT.

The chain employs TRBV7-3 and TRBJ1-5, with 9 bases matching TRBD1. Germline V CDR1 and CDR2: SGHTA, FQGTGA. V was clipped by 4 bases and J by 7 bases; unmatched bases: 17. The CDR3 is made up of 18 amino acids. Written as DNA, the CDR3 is TGTGCCAGCAGCTCGATGATCACCCGAGGACAGGGGAGGCAGCCCCAGCATTTT. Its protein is CASSSMITRGQGRQPQHF.

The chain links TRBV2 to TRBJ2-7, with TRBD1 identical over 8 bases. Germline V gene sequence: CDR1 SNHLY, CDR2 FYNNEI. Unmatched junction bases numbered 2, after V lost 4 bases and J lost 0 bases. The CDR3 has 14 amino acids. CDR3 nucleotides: TGTGCCAGCAGTGGACAGGGGAACTCCTACGAGCAGTACTTC. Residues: CASSGQGNSYEQYF.